One and the same sample provided the 30 T cell receptor beta chains below, sequenced in a study of blood T cell repertoires in COVID-19. Profiled with immunoSEQ multiplex PCR; TCRdb holds only in-frame clones, not every one. The data contain some 40,000 clones, about 90% of them seen just once; the ten biggest clones take up 20%. The sample consisted of peripheral blood. These receptors originate from a man aged 55-75 years with acute or convalescent COVID-19.

The J gene is TRBJ1-5, the V gene TRBV30, with 9 positions matching TRBD1. Germline assignment: CDR1 GTSNPN and CDR2 SVGIG (reference sequence). The CDR3 consists of 15 residues. Trimming at V came to 1 base and at J to 3 bases, leaving 4 bases not matched to a gene. CDR3: CAWSAGQGLNQPQHF. In DNA, the CDR3 is TGTGCCTGGAGTGCTGGACAGGGGCTCAATCAGCCCCAGCATTTT.

This rearrangement joins TRBV14 to TRBJ1-4; no definite D call. The germline V gene encodes CDR1 SGHDN and CDR2 FVKESK. This CDR3 has 13 amino acids. Trimming stripped 0 bases from V and 8 bases from J, with 7 bases between. Here the CDR3 reads CASSQDEREKLFF. CDR3 bases: TGTGCCAGCAGCCAAGATGAGAGGGAAAAACTGTTTTTT.

As for this clone: Germline is not matched at one junction end, which may reflect a read error. This chain joins TRBV6-5 and TRBJ2-3; D gene ambiguous. The CDR3 is 13 amino acids. Looked up from germline, CDR1 is MNHEY and CDR2 is SVGAGI. In DNA, the CDR3 is TGTGCCAGCAGTGACTCCCTGAGTAATACGCAGTATTTT. Its translation: CASSDSLSNTQYF.

The chain recombines TRBV5-1 with TRBJ2-5; the D is unclear. Trimming left V 4 bases short and J 6 bases short, with 7 bases between. CDR1 and CDR2 from the germline V gene are SGHRS and YFSETQ. This CDR3 is built from 11 residues. CDR3 residues: CASSRSQTQYF. The DNA for the CDR3 is TGCGCCAGCAGCCGGTCCCAGACCCAGTACTTC.

The chain has TRBV5-1 and TRBJ2-1, with TRBD2 as a possible D gene (6 bases). With 1 base removed from V and 10 bases from J, the gap between germline ends came to 18 bases. The germline gives CDR1 SGHRS, CDR2 YFSETQ. The CDR3 is made up of 15 amino acids. The CDR3 reads CASSLSSTGLSEQFF. The CDR3 coding sequence is TGCGCCAGCAGCTTGTCGTCGACGGGACTTTCCGAGCAGTTCTTC.

This chain uses TRBV9 with TRBJ1-1; 7 positions match TRBD1. Germline loops: CDR1 SGDLS, CDR2 YYNGEE. This CDR3 region has 15 residues. Trimming removed 0 bases from V and 5 bases from J; junction bases left unmatched: 7. Here the CDR3 DNA reads TGTGCCAGCAGCGTAGCTACAGGGGTGGGGACTGAAGCTTTCTTT. Protein sequence: CASSVATGVGTEAFF.

This chain joins TRBV11-3 and TRBJ2-1; 12 bases are shared with TRBD2. Trimming took 5 bases from V and 9 from J; bases not matched to a gene: 8. Germline-derived CDR1 and CDR2 are SGHNT and YENEEA. The CDR3 consists of 15 residues. This CDR3 is CASSPTSGSLGEQFF. As DNA, the CDR3 is TGTGCCAGCAGCCCGACTAGCGGGAGTCTGGGTGAGCAGTTCTTC.

The V and J genes are TRBV18 and TRBJ2-7; TRBD2 agrees at 7 bases. The CDR3 loop spans 15 amino acids. Germline V lookup: CDR1 KGHSH, CDR2 LQKENI. The V segment lost 3 bases and the J segment 0 bases; nucleotides outside the gene matches: 5. This CDR3 reads CASSPPSGISYEQYF. The CDR3 DNA sequence: TGTGCCAGCTCACCCCCTAGCGGTATCTCCTACGAGCAGTACTTC.

The chain couples TRBV4-1 to TRBJ2-5, with D perhaps matching TRBD2 (5 bases). The germline V gene has CDR1 MGHRA and CDR2 YSYEKL. V was pared by 0 bases and J by 5 bases, with 10 bases between. This CDR3 region has 14 residues. The CDR3 is CASSQDSVGETQYF. CDR3 in DNA: TGCGCCAGCAGCCAAGATAGCGTGGGGGAGACCCAGTACTTC.

The chain links TRBV6-5 to TRBJ2-7, with D tentatively TRBD2 (6 bases). From germline, CDR1 is MNHEY and CDR2 SVGAGI. Trimming took 6 bases from V and 3 from J, leaving 18 bases between them. The CDR3 sequence is 15 residues long. CDR3 amino acids: CASRDRSGFLYEQYF. DNA for the CDR3: TGTGCCAGCAGAGACCGGAGCGGGTTTCTCTACGAGCAGTACTTC.

This clone was counted once. The chain employs TRBV5-6 and TRBJ2-7; 8 bases line up with TRBD2. The germline gives CDR1 SGHDT, CDR2 YYEEEE. The CDR3 runs 15 residues. V lost 1 base, J lost 0 bases, and 3 bases stayed unmatched. The CDR3 reads CASSLRGRSSYEQYF. DNA of the CDR3: TGTGCCAGCAGCTTGCGCGGGAGGAGCTCCTACGAGCAGTACTTC. The full variable domain, completed using reference TRBV5-6 and TRBJ2-7, is DAGVTQSPTHLIKTRGQQVTLRCSPKSGHDTVSWYQQALGQGPQFIFQYYEEEERQRGNFPDRFSGHQFPNYSSELNVNALLLGDSALYLCASSLRGRSSYEQYFGPGTRLTVT.

This chain links TRBV15 with TRBJ2-5; 13 bases agree with TRBD2. The CDR3 contains 15 residues. Germline CDR1 is LNHNV and CDR2 is YYDKDF (reference sequence). V lost 0 bases, J lost 5 bases, and 0 bases stayed unmatched. The CDR3 is CATSRELAGGETQYF. The CDR3 nucleotides are TGTGCCACCAGCAGAGAACTAGCGGGAGGGGAGACCCAGTACTTC.

The CDR3 loop is CASSRDRGNQPQHF. For the CDR3, the DNA is TGTGCCAGCAGCCGGGACAGGGGCAATCAGCCCCAGCATTTT. The V call is TRBV5-5, the J call TRBJ1-5; 9 bases agree with TRBD1. With V trimmed by 4 bases and J by 2 bases, 1 base remained unmatched. Germline V gives CDR1 SGHKS, CDR2 YYEKEE (reference sequence). The CDR3 contains 14 residues.

The chain carries TRBV7-8 and TRBJ2-7; 8 bases map to TRBD2. The CDR3 loop spans 15 amino acids. V trimming: 1 base; J trimming: 2 bases; junction bases outside the gene matches: 4. Germline V gene data show CDR1 as SGHVS and CDR2 as FQNEAQ. The CDR3 loop reads CASSLGHGRAYEQYV. CDR3 nucleotides: TGTGCCAGCAGCTTAGGCCACGGGAGGGCCTACGAGCAGTACGTC.

V is TRBV6-5 and J is TRBJ1-6, with TRBD1 matching over 7 bases. Germline loops: CDR1 MNHEY, CDR2 SVGAGI. After removal of 6 bases from V and 9 bases from J, the junction contained 5 bases not matched to a gene. This CDR3 region has 13 residues. The CDR3 region is CASRPRQGSPLHF. As DNA, the CDR3 is TGTGCCAGCAGACCCAGACAGGGTTCACCCCTCCACTTT.

The chain carries TRBV6-5 and TRBJ1-5, with D maybe TRBD1 (5 bases). Between the trimmed V and J ends, which lost 5 bases and 1 base, there was a span of 9 bases. Germline CDR1 MNHEY, CDR2 SVGAGI. The CDR3 extends over 14 amino acids. CDR3 in DNA: TGTGCCAGCAGTATCAGGGCCAGCAATCAGCCCCAGCATTTT. It specifies CASSIRASNQPQHF.

This clone was detected once. The rearrangement links TRBV15 to TRBJ2-1; D is unresolved. Germline V CDR1 and CDR2: LNHNV, YYDKDF (reference sequence). This CDR3 region has 17 residues. The V gene lost 0 bases and the J gene lost 0 bases, with 12 bases spanning the gap. The CDR3 bases are TGTGCCACCAGCAGAGATCTGGCTGCAAGCTCCTACAATGAGCAGTTCTTC. Its protein product is CATSRDLAASSYNEQFF.

J is TRBJ1-6 and V is TRBV7-6, with D possibly matching TRBD1 (6 bases). V lost 5 bases to trimming and J lost 7 bases, with 12 bases between them. Germline CDR1 SGHVS, CDR2 FNYEAQ. The CDR3 length is 14 residues. This chain's CDR3 is CASSPRDNNSPLHF. The DNA of the CDR3 is TGTGCCAGCAGCCCCAGGGACAACAATTCACCCCTCCACTTT.

The chain uses TRBV19 and TRBJ2-3; no clear D. The CDR3 length is 14 residues. The V and J ends lost 5 bases and 1 base respectively, with 10 bases between them. Germline V gene data show CDR1 as LNHDA and CDR2 as SQIVND (reference sequence). CDR3 in DNA: TGTGCCAGTAGTCCCCGAGGAGGCACAGATACGCAGTATTTT. Its translation: CASSPRGGTDTQYF. The full variable domain, rest sourced from reference TRBV19 and TRBJ2-3, is DGGITQSPKYLFRKEGQNVTLSCEQNLNHDAMYWYRQDPGQGLRLIYYSQIVNDFQKGDIAEGYSVSREKKESFPLTVTSAQKNPTAFYLCASSPRGGTDTQYFGPGTRLTVL.

This clone was observed once. The genes are TRBV6-5 and TRBJ2-3; 8 nucleotides align to TRBD2. Germline loops: CDR1 MNHEY, CDR2 SVGAGI. J was trimmed by 0 bases and V by 7 bases; bases with no gene match: 6. The CDR3 extends over 15 amino acids. The CDR3 region has the DNA TGTGCCAGCACTCAGCGGGAGAGAAGCACAGATACGCAGTATTTT. This sequence encodes CASTQRERSTDTQYF.

J is TRBJ2-5 and V is TRBV19; perhaps TRBD2 as D (5 bases). Germline V gene sequence: CDR1 LNHDA, CDR2 SQIVND (reference sequence). V shed 3 bases and J shed 5 bases, with 13 bases lying between them. The CDR3 runs to 14 residues. CDR3 nucleotide sequence: TGTGCCAGTAGTATCCCCGGGATTTCGGAGACCCAGTACTTC. Its translation: CASSIPGISETQYF.

The CDR3 sequence: CASGTQSDRGRRGYTF. The CDR3 DNA reads as TGTGCCAGCGGAACCCAAAGCGACAGGGGAAGGAGAGGCTACACCTTC. V and J are TRBV3-1 (or the pseudogene TRBV3-2) and TRBJ1-2; 8 bases are a match to TRBD1. The CDR3 consists of 16 residues. V lost 8 bases and J lost 8; bases outside the gene matches: 19. Germline CDR1 LGHDT, CDR2 YNNKEL (reference sequence).

The rearrangement joins TRBV29-1 to TRBJ1-5; D is unclear. Deletions cut 6 bases from V and 5 bases from J, with 17 bases between. Per the germline V gene, CDR1 is SQVTM and CDR2 is ANQGSEA. The CDR3 is made up of 14 amino acids. The CDR3 DNA is TGCAGCGTGACTGAGGGTCCTGGGGATCAGCCCCAGCATTTT. Translated: CSVTEGPGDQPQHF.

The CDR3 DNA reads as TGTGCCAGCAGGTGGACAGCTCCTAATTCACCCCTCCACTTT. This codes for CASRWTAPNSPLHF. This chain uses TRBV28 with TRBJ1-6, with D maybe TRBD1 (6 bases). Trimming removed 6 bases at V and 6 bases at J, with 12 bases between. In germline, CDR1 is MDHEN, CDR2 SYDVKM. The CDR3 runs 14 residues.

The chain uses TRBV24-1 and TRBJ1-1; TRBD1 matches 7 bases. Trimming took 3 bases from V and 2 from J; bases not matched to a gene: 5. This CDR3 comprises 15 residues. The germline gives CDR1 KGHDR, CDR2 SFDVKD. The CDR3 region is CATSDPRQGNTEAFF. The CDR3, as DNA: TGTGCCACCAGTGATCCGCGACAGGGCAACACTGAAGCTTTCTTT.

This clone was seen only a few times. V gene TRBV4-1 combines with J gene TRBJ1-5, with 10 bases aligning to TRBD1. The V gene end was trimmed by 2 bases and the J gene end by 1 base; junction bases not matched to a gene: 11. This CDR3 spans 19 amino acids. Germline V CDR1 and CDR2: MGHRA, YSYEKL. The CDR3 loop is CASSQRPGTGVGSNQPQHF. The CDR3 DNA is TGCGCCAGCAGCCAACGTCCCGGGACAGGGGTGGGGAGCAATCAGCCCCAGCATTTT.

The V and J genes are TRBV19 and TRBJ2-7, with a tentative D call TRBD2 (5 bases). The CDR3 runs to 13 residues. Trimming left V 6 bases short and J 1 base short, with 10 bases between. CDR1 and CDR2 (germline): LNHDA, SQIVND (reference sequence). CDR3 in DNA: TGTGCCAGTAGATTGCCGGGGTCCTACGAGCAGTACGTC. Amino acid sequence: CASRLPGSYEQYV.

This chain links TRBV7-9 with TRBJ2-3, with a possible D match to TRBD2 (6 bases). Germline-derived CDR1 and CDR2 are SEHNR and FQNEAQ (reference sequence). Trimming cost V 1 base and J 2 bases, with 10 bases left between them. The CDR3 spans 15 residues. The CDR3 sequence is CASSLVGLPTDTQYF. The DNA for the CDR3 is TGTGCCAGCAGCTTAGTCGGACTACCCACAGATACGCAGTATTTT.

The rearrangement uses TRBV28 and TRBJ2-3; D possibly corresponds to TRBD1 (5 bases). The CDR3 covers 14 residues. The V gene lost 2 bases and the J gene lost 0 bases, with 6 bases spanning the gap. The germline V gene encodes CDR1 MDHEN and CDR2 SYDVKM. The CDR3 loop is CASSLQGSTDTQYF. The CDR3 DNA reads as TGTGCCAGCAGTTTACAGGGTAGCACAGATACGCAGTATTTT.

The chain carries TRBV28 and TRBJ2-5, with D perhaps matching TRBD1 (6 bases). Germline assignment: CDR1 MDHEN and CDR2 SYDVKM. This CDR3 spans 13 amino acids. Trimming removed 4 bases at V and 3 bases at J, with 9 bases between. The CDR3 sequence is CASSSSGEETQYF. The DNA for the CDR3 is TGTGCCAGCAGTTCATCAGGGGAAGAGACCCAGTACTTC.